What follows describes a single T cell receptor beta chain. PCR primers comprised 60 Vbeta and 13 Jbeta primers. Study processing details: Unique TCR beta chains numbered 60 million to 100 million in a later analysis, with around 12 million shared. This table comes from immunoSEQ multiplex PCR, and its TCRdb copy is limited to in-frame clones, with some not included. V, J and clone size are taken as reported in that table, and D and trimming were inferred from the DNA itself. In the table there are roughly 190,000 clones, about 80% of which are singletons. The trim removed 4 bases at V and 6 bases at J, leaving 9 bases unmatched. CDR3 length equals 15 residues. In germline, CDR1 is SGHRS, CDR2 YFSETQ. The source of the sample is a study of cytomegalovirus exposure and HLA in healthy donors. Study as a whole: A prior analysis found some 110 million unique TCR beta sequences from around 180 million T cells.

V is TRBV5-1 and J is TRBJ2-7; 11 bases align to TRBD2. Sequenced sample: PBMCs. The TCR comes from a woman between 45 and 65 years old in good health and CMV-seropositive. The CDR3 here is CASSLTSGGLREQYF. As DNA, the CDR3 is TGCGCCAGCAGCCTTACTAGCGGGGGCCTCCGCGAGCAGTACTTC.